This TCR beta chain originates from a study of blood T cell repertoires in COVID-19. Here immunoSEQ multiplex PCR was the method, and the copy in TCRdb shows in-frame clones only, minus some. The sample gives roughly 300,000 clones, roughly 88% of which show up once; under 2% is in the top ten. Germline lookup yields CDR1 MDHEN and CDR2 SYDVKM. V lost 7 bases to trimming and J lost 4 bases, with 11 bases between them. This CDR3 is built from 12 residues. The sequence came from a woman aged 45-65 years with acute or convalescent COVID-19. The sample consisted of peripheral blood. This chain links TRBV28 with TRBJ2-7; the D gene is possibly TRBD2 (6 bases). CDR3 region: CASTFGGYEQYF. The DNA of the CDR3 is TGTGCCAGCACCTTTGGGGGGTACGAGCAGTACTTC.